The 27 T cell receptor beta chains presented below share a single source sample, sequenced in a study of blood T cell repertoires in COVID-19. Data came from immunoSEQ multiplex PCR; TCRdb stores just in-frame clones and leaves some out. The sample has approximately 220,000 clones, under 90% seen once. Specimen: peripheral blood. All receptors derive from a woman aged 40 to 50 with active or convalescent COVID-19.

The CDR3 protein is CASSLLTSGGQETQYF. In DNA, the CDR3 is TGTGCCAGCAGTCTCCTCACTAGCGGGGGCCAAGAGACCCAGTACTTC. The rearrangement joins TRBV27 to TRBJ2-5; TRBD2 agrees at 11 bases. J was trimmed by 1 base and V by 5 bases; bases with no gene match: 6. CDR3 size: 16 residues. Germline CDR1 is MNHEY and CDR2 is SMNVEV (reference sequence).

The V and J genes are TRBV9 and TRBJ2-7; TRBD1 agrees at 7 bases. V was pared by 0 bases and J by 3 bases, with 3 bases of the junction left unmatched. Germline-derived CDR1 and CDR2 are SGDLS and YYNGEE. This CDR3 region has 14 residues. CDR3 region: CASSVAGQSYEQYF. DNA for the CDR3: TGTGCCAGCAGCGTAGCGGGACAGAGCTACGAGCAGTACTTC.

V usage is TRBV7-9 and J usage is TRBJ2-1; TRBD2 aligns across 9 bases. The CDR3 has 17 amino acids. V gave up 5 bases and J gave up 5 bases; unmatched junction bases: 13. Germline V gene lookup returns CDR1 SEHNR and CDR2 FQNEAQ (reference sequence). This CDR3 is CASSRASGTTSHNEQFF. The DNA of the CDR3 is TGTGCCAGCAGCCGGGCTAGCGGGACTACCTCTCACAATGAGCAGTTCTTC.

This chain joins TRBV24-1 and TRBJ2-2, with 7 bases fitting TRBD1. This CDR3 contains 16 residues. The germline V gene encodes CDR1 KGHDR and CDR2 SFDVKD. Trimming cost V 4 bases and J 2 bases; bases outside gene matches: 6. The DNA of the CDR3 is TGTGCCACCAGTGACAAGGGACAGCTAAACACCGGGGAGCTGTTTTTT. Translated, it gives CATSDKGQLNTGELFF.

This chain joins TRBV4-2 and TRBJ2-7, with TRBD2 as a possible D gene (6 bases). CDR3 length equals 14 residues. Per the germline V gene, CDR1 is LGHNA and CDR2 is YNFKEQ. Between the trimmed V and J ends, which lost 1 base and 6 bases, there was a span of 13 bases. Here the CDR3 DNA reads TGTGCCAGCAGCCAAGGCGGGGAGTGGGCCGAGCAGTACTTC. Its protein is CASSQGGEWAEQYF.

This chain links TRBV5-4 with TRBJ2-1; 8 bases agree with TRBD2. The CDR3 is 17 amino acids. Germline CDR1 is SGHNT and CDR2 is YYREEE (reference sequence). V was clipped by 4 bases and J by 5 bases; unmatched bases: 14. The chain's CDR3 is CASSPNAGGPLHNEQFF. The CDR3 DNA sequence: TGTGCCAGCAGCCCTAATGCGGGGGGACCATTGCACAATGAGCAGTTCTTC.

This clone has more than one count but fewer than ten. This sequence joins TRBV3-1 (or the pseudogene TRBV3-2) and TRBJ1-2; 9 nucleotides line up with TRBD1. This CDR3 is built from 16 residues. V shed 1 base and J 4 bases; nucleotides not matched to a gene: 7. CDR1 and CDR2 (germline): LGHDT, YNNKEL (reference sequence). The CDR3 is CASSQVGGQGAYGYTF. The CDR3 region has the DNA TGTGCCAGCAGCCAAGTGGGGGGACAGGGTGCCTATGGCTACACCTTC.

Only a few counts were recorded for this clone. This chain links TRBV9 with TRBJ1-4, with D possibly TRBD1 on 5 matching bases. Trimming took off 4 bases at V and 7 bases at J, with 14 bases between the two ends. Germline lookup yields CDR1 SGDLS and CDR2 YYNGEE. This CDR3 is 14 amino acids long. CDR3 sequence (DNA): TGTGCCAGCAGCTCCGGTGGGGGGGGTGAAAAACTGTTTTTT. Translation: CASSSGGGGEKLFF. Full variable domain (missing parts from reference TRBV9 and TRBJ1-4): DSGVTQTPKHLITATGQRVTLRCSPRSGDLSVYWYQQSLDQGLQFLIQYYNGEERAKGNILERFSAQQFPDLHSELNLSSLELGDSALYFCASSSGGGGEKLFFGSGTQLSVL.

The chain links TRBV24-1 to TRBJ2-1; maybe TRBD2 (6 bases). The CDR3 spans 16 residues. Trimming left V 0 bases short and J 5 bases short, with 13 bases between. Germline V gene sequence: CDR1 KGHDR, CDR2 SFDVKD. The CDR3 sequence is CATSDLYASENNEQFF. The DNA for the CDR3 is TGTGCCACCAGTGATTTGTACGCTAGCGAGAACAATGAGCAGTTCTTC.

The chain employs TRBV7-8 and TRBJ2-1; TRBD2 aligns across 7 bases. V was pared by 5 bases and J by 5 bases, with 9 bases of the junction left unmatched. Germline lookup yields CDR1 SGHVS and CDR2 FQNEAQ. CDR3 size: 15 residues. The CDR3 DNA reads as TGTGCCAGCAGCCGAGAAGACGGGACTAACAATGAGCAGTTCTTC. It yields the protein CASSREDGTNNEQFF.

V gene TRBV29-1 combines with J gene TRBJ1-1; D is uncertain. Trimming took off 6 bases at V and 5 bases at J, with 13 bases between the two ends. The CDR3 spans 12 residues. The germline gives CDR1 SQVTM, CDR2 ANQGSEA. The CDR3 DNA is TGCAGCGTGGGAGCGTGGGCGACTGAAGCTTTCTTT. Translated: CSVGAWATEAFF. The whole variable domain, filled in from reference TRBV29-1 and TRBJ1-1, reads SAVISQKPSRDICQRGTSLTIQCQVDSQVTMMFWYRQQPGQSLTLIATANQGSEATYESGFVIDKFPISRPNLTFSTLTVSNMSPEDSSIYLCSVGAWATEAFFGQGTRLTVV.

The chain couples TRBV5-1 to TRBJ2-5, with TRBD1 identical over 7 bases. Per germline, CDR1 SGHRS and CDR2 YFSETQ. CDR3 length: 16 amino acids. The junction had 5 bases not matched to a gene; V was cut back by 0 bases and J by 0 bases. The CDR3 sequence is CASSLGGQANQETQYF. In DNA form, the CDR3 reads TGCGCCAGCAGCTTGGGAGGACAGGCAAACCAAGAGACCCAGTACTTC.

This clone was seen once. The chain links TRBV9 to TRBJ1-4; D is possibly TRBD1 (5 bases). Trimming left V 3 bases short and J 4 bases short, with 13 bases between. Germline lookup yields CDR1 SGDLS and CDR2 YYNGEE. The CDR3 runs 15 residues. The CDR3 bases are TGTGCCAGCAGCGCCGCGGGGGAGGGTAATGAAAAACTGTTTTTT. As protein: CASSAAGEGNEKLFF.

The chain is built from TRBV5-1 and TRBJ1-3; weak D call: TRBD1 (6 bases). The CDR3 spans 14 residues. Germline assignment: CDR1 SGHRS and CDR2 YFSETQ. Deletions cut 5 bases from V and 0 bases from J, with 9 bases between. This CDR3 reads CASSQGSSGNTIYF. DNA of the CDR3: TGCGCCAGCAGTCAGGGGAGCTCTGGAAACACCATATATTTT.

This clone was seen many times. This sequence joins TRBV5-4 and TRBJ1-4, with a weak D call TRBD1 (6 bases). The V and J ends lost 4 bases and 7 bases respectively, with 23 bases between them. Germline V CDR1 and CDR2: SGHNT, YYREEE (reference sequence). CDR3 length: 17 residues. CDR3: CASSLALNRDGSEKLFF. The CDR3 region has the DNA TGTGCCAGCAGCCTTGCCCTGAACAGGGACGGGTCTGAAAAACTGTTTTTT.

V is TRBV5-1 and J is TRBJ2-7, with 12 bases identical to TRBD1. Per the germline V gene, CDR1 is SGHRS and CDR2 is YFSETQ. This CDR3 is 15 amino acids long. V was clipped by 3 bases and J by 4 bases; unmatched bases: 5. CDR3 nucleotides: TGCGCCAGCAGCTGGGGGACAGGGGGCAATTACGAGCAGTACTTC. This codes for CASSWGTGGNYEQYF.

The J gene is TRBJ2-7, the V gene TRBV24-1, with D perhaps matching TRBD2 (6 bases). This CDR3 comprises 15 residues. V lost 2 bases and J lost 5, with 15 bases in between. CDR1 KGHDR and CDR2 SFDVKD come from the germline V gene. CDR3 loop: CATSDSLSWRDEQYF. CDR3 bases: TGTGCCACCAGTGATTCGTTAAGTTGGAGGGACGAGCAGTACTTC.

The chain couples TRBV7-3 to TRBJ2-1; perhaps TRBD1 as D (5 bases). CDR3 length equals 14 residues. Trimming shortened V by 5 bases and J by 1 base, and 9 bases separated the two germline ends. CDR1 and CDR2 (germline): SGHTA, FQGTGA. CDR3 DNA: TGTGCCAGCAGCCTAGACAGTTCCTACAATGAGCAGTTCTTC. Protein sequence: CASSLDSSYNEQFF.

This chain uses TRBV14 with TRBJ1-1; D uncertain. The CDR3 consists of 15 residues. The V gene lost 1 base and the J gene lost 2 bases, with 11 bases spanning the gap. The V gene's germline CDR1 is SGHDN and CDR2 FVKESK. The CDR3 spells CASSQVAGGNTEAFF. In DNA form, the CDR3 reads TGTGCCAGCAGCCAAGTCGCAGGAGGAAACACTGAAGCTTTCTTT. Filled out from reference TRBV14 and TRBJ1-1, the complete variable domain reads EAGVTQFPSHSVIEKGQTVTLRCDPISGHDNLYWYRRVMGKEIKFLLHFVKESKQDESGMPNNRFLAERTGGTYSTLKVQPAELEDSGVYFCASSQVAGGNTEAFFGQGTRLTVV.

This clone occurred once. The chain employs TRBV5-4 and TRBJ2-4; D perhaps matches TRBD1 (6 bases). This CDR3 region has 13 residues. Trimming stripped 4 bases from V and 7 bases from J, with 12 bases between. Germline CDR1 is SGHNT and CDR2 is YYREEE (reference sequence). DNA for the CDR3: TGTGCCAGCAGCAACAGGGACCATAACATTCAGTACTTC. Residues: CASSNRDHNIQYF. Complete variable domain (other parts from reference TRBV5-4 and TRBJ2-4): ETGVTQSPTHLIKTRGQQVTLRCSSQSGHNTVSWYQQALGQGPQFIFQYYREEENGRGNFPPRFSGLQFPNYSSELNVNALELDDSALYLCASSNRDHNIQYFGAGTRLSVL.

V usage is TRBV10-3 and J usage is TRBJ1-1, with 7 nucleotides matching TRBD1. CDR1 ENHRY and CDR2 SYGVKD come from the germline V gene. The CDR3 has 13 amino acids. Losses at the gene ends were 6 bases for V and 7 bases for J; bases not matched to a gene: 8. This chain's CDR3 is CAISLTGFDEAFF. The CDR3 DNA reads TGTGCCATCAGCTTGACAGGGTTCGATGAAGCTTTCTTT.

The rearrangement joins TRBV5-1 to TRBJ2-1; 8 bases are shared with TRBD2. The CDR3 loop spans 15 amino acids. The germline V gene encodes CDR1 SGHRS and CDR2 YFSETQ. Trimming took 2 bases from V and 5 from J; bases not matched to a gene: 6. CDR3 nucleotides: TGCGCCAGCAGCTTTAGCGGGGCCCCGGACAATGAGCAGTTCTTC. Residues: CASSFSGAPDNEQFF.

This sequence joins TRBV9 and TRBJ1-1, with D unclear. Germline V gives CDR1 SGDLS, CDR2 YYNGEE. The CDR3 spans 19 residues. V lost 0 bases and J lost 1, with 22 bases in between. DNA of the CDR3: TGTGCCAGCAGCGTAGGCTTTTACCAACCGGTGGTCTCGAACACTGAAGCTTTCTTT. It codes for CASSVGFYQPVVSNTEAFF.

The chain uses TRBV28 and TRBJ1-2; D is uncertain. Per germline, CDR1 MDHEN and CDR2 SYDVKM. CDR3 length equals 12 residues. V dropped 3 bases and J dropped 3 bases, with 5 bases sitting between them. CDR3 protein: CASSFQDYGYTF. CDR3 sequence (DNA): TGTGCCAGCAGTTTCCAGGACTATGGCTACACCTTC.

V and J are TRBV18 and TRBJ1-4; perhaps TRBD1 as D (6 bases). The CDR3 covers 16 residues. V was trimmed by 6 bases and J by 8 bases, leaving 22 bases between them. CDR1 and CDR2 from the germline V gene are KGHSH and LQKENI. CDR3 sequence: CASSSSRGGFDEKLFF. CDR3 DNA: TGTGCCAGCTCGTCGTCCCGGGGGGGCTTTGACGAAAAACTGTTTTTT.

This clone was seen just once. This chain connects TRBV7-5 to TRBJ2-1; TRBD2 is the table's D call and was not checked against the DNA. TRBV7-5 is tagged as a pseudogene. This CDR3 spans 16 amino acids. This CDR3 reads CVRSPRGTSGIPQQFF. As DNA, the CDR3 is TGTGTCAGAAGCCCTAGAGGGACTAGCGGCATCCCGCAGCAGTTCTTC.

The chain employs TRBV7-2 and TRBJ2-2, with D perhaps matching TRBD1 (6 bases). CDR1 is SGHTA, CDR2 FQGNSA, per germline. Trimming took 6 bases from V and 2 from J, leaving 13 bases between them. This CDR3 spans 15 amino acids. In DNA, the CDR3 is TGTGCCAGCAGACGAACCAGGGGCAACACCGGGGAGCTGTTTTTT. Its translation is CASRRTRGNTGELFF.